This T cell receptor beta chain was captured by sequencing in a study of CD8 T cells in Susac syndrome. Study as a whole: Of the sequenced Susac syndrome patients, six had active disease and fewer than 10 were in remission.

There are 13 residues in the CDR3. Germline assignment: CDR1 LNHDA and CDR2 SQIVND (reference sequence). Trimming took off 10 bases at V and 3 bases at J, with 13 bases between the two ends. From blood CD8+ and CD4+ T cells, the TCR beta chain was sequenced. RNA, at about 0.45 to 1 ug, was reverse transcribed with random hexamers. TCRdb fed the immunoSEQ multiplex PCR reads into MiXCR, producing one record per CDR3 protein. The top ten clones hold less than 0.2% of a sample with approximately 190,000 distinct CDR3 sequences, 95% of them seen once. The clonotype comes from a human donor with Susac syndrome. Specimen: CD8+ T cells from PBMCs. This chain joins TRBV19 and TRBJ1-5, with D possibly matching TRBD1 (6 bases). The CDR3 reads CATARGHNQPQHF. The CDR3 coding sequence is TGTGCCACCGCGCGGGGGCACAATCAGCCCCAGCATTTT.